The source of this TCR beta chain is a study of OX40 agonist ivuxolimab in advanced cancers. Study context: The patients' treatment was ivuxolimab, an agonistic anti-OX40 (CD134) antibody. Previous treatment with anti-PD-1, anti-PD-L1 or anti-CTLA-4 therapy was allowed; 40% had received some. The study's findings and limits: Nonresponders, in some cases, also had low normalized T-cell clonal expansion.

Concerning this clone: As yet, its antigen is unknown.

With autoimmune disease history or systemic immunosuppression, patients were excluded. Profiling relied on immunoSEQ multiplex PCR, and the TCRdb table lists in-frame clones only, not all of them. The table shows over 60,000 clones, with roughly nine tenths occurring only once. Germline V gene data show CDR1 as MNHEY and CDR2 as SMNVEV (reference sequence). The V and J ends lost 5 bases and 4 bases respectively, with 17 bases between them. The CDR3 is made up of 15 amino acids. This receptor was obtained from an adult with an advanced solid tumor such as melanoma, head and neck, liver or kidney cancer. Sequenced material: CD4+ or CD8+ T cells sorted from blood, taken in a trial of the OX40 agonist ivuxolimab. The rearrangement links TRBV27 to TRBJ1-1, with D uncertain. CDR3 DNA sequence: TGTGCCAGCAGTGCGATCAGTCTCTGGGGCACTGAAGCTTTCTTT. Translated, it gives CASSAISLWGTEAFF.